This paragraph reports one TCR beta chain. This CDR3 is 17 amino acids long. The germline V and J ends were trimmed by 4 bases and 8 bases, with 24 bases remaining between them. From germline, CDR1 is LGHNA and CDR2 YNFKEQ. Authors' data handling: Individual samples carried between about 23,224 and 750,000 TCRs, with 95,638 as the median. From the RACE reads, TCRdb called clonotypes with MiXCR, one entry per CDR3 protein. The V and J calls and clone size come from TCRdb's table, not from the authors' own analysis. The sample lists 79,000 or so distinct CDR3 sequences, about a tenth occurring once. This specimen comes from a study of human T cells and chemical hapten exposure. The time point is: patch test 1, 2 weeks after DPC sensitization. The treatment: therapeutic diphenylcyclopropenone sensitization with weekly scalp DPC.

The receptor's source is a woman in her fifties or sixties with alopecia areata. Some clones in this sample may be carry-over from other donors' samples. J is TRBJ2-1 and V is TRBV4-2, with D tentatively TRBD2 (6 bases). The source was whole blood, collected in connection with sensitization to the hapten diphenylcyclopropenone (DPC). CDR3 region: CASSPELGGRLGYEQFF. The CDR3 coding sequence is TGTGCCAGCAGCCCCGAGCTTGGAGGGAGATTGGGGTATGAGCAGTTCTTC.